This TCR beta chain was identified during a study of blood T cell repertoires in COVID-19. The wider study: The United States, Italy and Spain provided the acute and convalescent COVID-19 samples. In each case, the material was cDNA or gDNA derived from T cells, B-cell-depleted T cells, or PBMCs.

The V segment lost 1 base and the J segment 6 bases; nucleotides outside the gene matches: 19. This CDR3 comprises 19 residues. Germline values: CDR1 MGHRA, CDR2 YSYEKL. Participants were aged about 18 to 100 years from 20 to 30 US areas. Assignment of participants to cohorts was predicated upon participant-reported clinical history. Here immunoSEQ multiplex PCR was the method, and the copy in TCRdb shows in-frame clones only, minus some. This table has approximately 300,000 clones, about nine tenths appearing once. The chain recombines TRBV4-1 with TRBJ2-7, with 9 bases identical to TRBD2. The source material was PBMCs or T cells enriched from blood (not recorded which). The TCR originated in a woman aged 18-29 years who had recovered from COVID-19. CDR3 in DNA: TGCGCCAGCAGCCAAGTGACACTAGCGGGCCTTGGATCGGTGGGCGAGCAGTACTTC. It codes for CASSQVTLAGLGSVGEQYF.